The 22 T cell receptor beta chains reported below all come from one sample, sequenced in a study of blood T cell repertoires in COVID-19. Sequencing used immunoSEQ multiplex PCR; TCRdb keeps in-frame clones, though not all of them. In the table there are approximately 480,000 clones, 80% to 90% of which are singletons. Sequencing was performed on peripheral blood. These TCRs come from a man between 18 and 35 years old with COVID-19, enrolled during active disease.

The chain employs TRBV5-4 and TRBJ2-5, with 7 bases matching TRBD2. The V segment lost 5 bases and the J segment 8 bases; nucleotides outside the gene matches: 12. Germline CDR1 reads SGHNT; CDR2 reads YYREEE (reference sequence). The CDR3 extends over 14 amino acids. CDR3 region: CASRSGPGGRTQYF. The DNA for the CDR3 is TGTGCCAGCAGGTCAGGCCCCGGGGGGAGAACCCAGTACTTC.

This clone is a singleton in its sample. V and J are TRBV6-5 and TRBJ1-2; D is uncertain. In germline, CDR1 is MNHEY, CDR2 SVGAGI. The V end lost 9 bases, the J end lost 7 bases, and 21 bases lay between the germline ends. The CDR3 loop spans 14 amino acids. The CDR3 nucleotides are TGTGCCAGTAAGGCTCTGGAGAGTTCGGTTGGCTACACCTTC. Its translation is CASKALESSVGYTF.

This chain links TRBV5-1 with TRBJ2-2, with a tentative D call TRBD1 (5 bases). The germline V gene encodes CDR1 SGHRS and CDR2 YFSETQ. CDR3 length: 15 residues. V lost 1 base and J lost 5, with 12 bases in between. The CDR3 coding sequence is TGCGCCAGCAGCTTGACCAGGGTACGAACCGGGGAGCTGTTTTTT. The encoded protein is CASSLTRVRTGELFF.

V is TRBV11-3 and J is TRBJ2-1, with 13 positions matching TRBD2. The germline gives CDR1 SGHNT, CDR2 YENEEA. V lost 5 bases and J lost 10; bases outside the gene matches: 11. CDR3 length: 16 amino acids. The chain's CDR3 is CASSPPGTSGTGEQFF. Written as DNA, the CDR3 is TGTGCCAGCAGCCCCCCCGGGACTAGCGGGACTGGGGAGCAGTTCTTC.

The chain combines TRBV6-5 with TRBJ2-2, with D maybe TRBD2 (6 bases). The V gene's germline CDR1 is MNHEY and CDR2 SVGAGI. With 8 bases removed from V and 8 bases from J, the gap between germline ends came to 12 bases. The CDR3 spans 12 residues. CDR3 amino acids: CASWAGMGELFF. The CDR3 nucleotides read TGTGCCAGCTGGGCGGGGATGGGGGAGCTGTTTTTT.

This chain connects TRBV6-5 to TRBJ1-1; 8 bases map to TRBD1. Germline V lookup: CDR1 MNHEY, CDR2 SVGAGI. Losses at the gene ends were 5 bases for V and 3 bases for J; bases not matched to a gene: 5. This CDR3 has 14 residues. The CDR3 region has the DNA TGTGCCAGCAGTACCAGGGGGCAGGACACTGAAGCTTTCTTT. Translation: CASSTRGQDTEAFF.

This chain joins TRBV9 and TRBJ2-1; D is possibly TRBD1 (5 bases). The CDR3 is 13 residues long. Germline loops: CDR1 SGDLS, CDR2 YYNGEE. Trimming took 5 bases from V and 0 from J, leaving 6 bases between them. The CDR3 region is CASSQGSYNEQFF. CDR3 sequence (DNA): TGTGCCAGCAGTCAGGGCTCCTACAATGAGCAGTTCTTC.

V usage is TRBV30 and J usage is TRBJ1-2, with 8 bases lining up with TRBD1. J lost 7 bases, V lost 0 bases, and 7 bases had no gene match. The CDR3 extends over 14 amino acids. Germline CDR1 GTSNPN, CDR2 SVGIG (reference sequence). Written as DNA, the CDR3 is TGTGCCTGGAGTGTAGGTGGGACAGGTGTTGGCTACACCTTC. Amino acid sequence: CAWSVGGTGVGYTF.

The chain is built from TRBV12-5 and TRBJ1-3, with 7 nucleotides matching TRBD1. After removal of 9 bases from V and 4 bases from J, the junction contained 3 bases not matched to a gene. CDR1 and CDR2 (germline): LGHNT, FRNRAP. CDR3 length equals 12 residues. The CDR3 DNA sequence: TGTGCTAGCCAGGGGGAGGGAAACACCATATATTTT. Translating gives CASQGEGNTIYF. The full variable domain, with the rest looked up from reference TRBV12-5 and TRBJ1-3, is DARVTQTPRHKVTEMGQEVTMRCQPILGHNTVFWYRQTMMQGLELLAYFRNRAPLDDSGMPKDRFSAEMPDATLATLKIQPSEPRDSAVYFCASQGEGNTIYFGEGSWLTVV.

The chain carries TRBV5-5 and TRBJ1-5, with TRBD1 matching over 8 bases. The germline V gene encodes CDR1 SGHKS and CDR2 YYEKEE (reference sequence). CDR3 length: 16 amino acids. With 1 base clipped from V and 0 bases from J, the junction kept 3 bases outside the gene matches. The CDR3 region is CASSLQGAYSNQPQHF. Written as DNA, the CDR3 is TGTGCCAGCAGCTTGCAGGGGGCGTATAGCAATCAGCCCCAGCATTTT.

This rearrangement joins TRBV5-1 to TRBJ1-1; D unclear. Germline V gene data show CDR1 as SGHRS and CDR2 as YFSETQ. CDR3 length equals 15 residues. The germline V and J ends were trimmed by 0 bases and 1 base, with 10 bases remaining between them. The CDR3 sequence: CASSLAGGTNTEAFF. The DNA for the CDR3 is TGCGCCAGCAGCTTGGCCGGCGGTACGAACACTGAAGCTTTCTTT.

The gene calls are TRBV7-9 and TRBJ2-2; 7 bases match TRBD2. With 5 bases clipped from V and 1 base from J, the junction kept 10 bases outside the gene matches. Germline CDR1 is SEHNR and CDR2 is FQNEAQ (reference sequence). CDR3 size: 17 residues. CDR3 sequence reads: CASSDQRVAGNTGELFF. The CDR3, as DNA: TGTGCCAGCAGCGATCAAAGGGTAGCGGGGAACACCGGGGAGCTGTTTTTT.

The chain joins TRBV10-1 to TRBJ2-5; TRBD1 agrees at 8 bases. The J segment lost 1 base and the V segment lost 5 bases, leaving 3 bases of the junction unmatched. Per the germline V gene, CDR1 is WNHNN and CDR2 is SYGVQD (reference sequence). The CDR3 is 14 amino acids. The CDR3 spells CASSSDRVQETQYF. The CDR3 DNA is TGCGCCAGCAGTTCGGACAGGGTCCAAGAGACCCAGTACTTC.

The chain combines TRBV18 with TRBJ2-2; 7 bases match TRBD1. Losses at the gene ends were 1 base for V and 6 bases for J; bases not matched to a gene: 11. The CDR3 covers 17 residues. CDR1 and CDR2 from the germline V gene are KGHSH and LQKENI. CDR3 in DNA: TGTGCCAGCTCACCACGGGACAGCGACGGTCAAGCCGGGGAGCTGTTTTTT. It is translated as CASSPRDSDGQAGELFF.

This chain joins TRBV19 and TRBJ1-2; D unclear. The CDR3 runs 16 residues. Germline V lookup: CDR1 LNHDA, CDR2 SQIVND (reference sequence). Deletions cut 4 bases from V and 1 base from J, with 16 bases between. CDR3 DNA sequence: TGTGCCAGTAGTAACCAATTAATACGGGTTAACTATGGCTACACCTTC. Its protein is CASSNQLIRVNYGYTF.

The rearrangement uses TRBV19 and TRBJ1-1; 8 nucleotides align to TRBD1. Germline trimming cut 4 bases from V and 2 bases from J; bases unmatched to any gene: 6. Germline-derived CDR1 and CDR2 are LNHDA and SQIVND (reference sequence). This CDR3 comprises 15 residues. CDR3 DNA sequence: TGTGCCAGTAGTAACCAGGGGGCGCGTAACACTGAAGCTTTCTTT. Translating gives CASSNQGARNTEAFF.

The genes are TRBV4-1 and TRBJ1-2, with TRBD1 matching over 10 bases. The ends lost 0 bases at V and 5 bases at J; junction bases unmatched: 3. CDR1 and CDR2 (germline): MGHRA, YSYEKL. CDR3 length equals 15 residues. CDR3 coding DNA: TGCGCCAGCAGCCAAGAGCCGGGACAGGGGTATGGCTACACCTTC. This gives the protein CASSQEPGQGYGYTF.

The chain is built from TRBV25-1 and TRBJ2-7, with D hard to call. V lost 3 bases to trimming and J lost 0 bases, with 12 bases between them. CDR1 is MGHDK, CDR2 SYGVNS, per germline. CDR3 length equals 15 residues. CDR3 loop: CASSDLRGSSYEQYF. The CDR3 DNA reads as TGTGCCAGCAGTGATTTACGAGGCAGCTCCTACGAGCAGTACTTC.

The V call is TRBV9, the J call TRBJ2-5; TRBD1 agrees at 10 bases. After removal of 0 bases from V and 3 bases from J, the junction contained 5 bases not matched to a gene. In germline, CDR1 is SGDLS, CDR2 YYNGEE. The CDR3 spans 16 residues. The CDR3 is CASSVATGTGEETQYF. Written as DNA, the CDR3 is TGTGCCAGCAGCGTAGCAACCGGGACAGGGGAAGAGACCCAGTACTTC.

The CDR3 DNA reads as TGTGCCAGCAGAACGGCCGGGGAAAAACTGTTTTTT. Translating it yields CASRTAGEKLFF. V and J are TRBV25-1 and TRBJ1-4; D not resolved. V was trimmed by 6 bases and J by 8 bases, leaving 10 bases between them. The CDR3 is made up of 12 amino acids. In germline, CDR1 is MGHDK, CDR2 SYGVNS.

V is TRBV29-1 and J is TRBJ2-7; a weak D match, TRBD2 (6 bases). The ends were cut back, 4 bases at V and 0 bases at J, with 13 bases in the middle. CDR1 is SQVTM, CDR2 ANQGSEA, per germline. This CDR3 has 14 residues. The CDR3 DNA reads as TGCAGCGTTGGTTTTGCGGGAACCTCCTACGAGCAGTACTTC. Residues: CSVGFAGTSYEQYF.

This clone was counted a single time. J is TRBJ1-2 and V is TRBV29-1; perhaps TRBD1 as D (5 bases). This CDR3 has 11 amino acids. The germline V gene encodes CDR1 SQVTM and CDR2 ANQGSEA. V shed 5 bases and J shed 7 bases, with 11 bases lying between them. This CDR3 is CSVYTGGGYTF. CDR3 sequence (DNA): TGCAGCGTTTACACGGGGGGTGGCTACACCTTC.